The clone carrying this T cell receptor (beta chain) was detected only a few times. Antigen: not known. Then a second PCR, running roughly 6 to 12 cycles, was carried out with a sample-barcoded 5' primer and a J-beta primer mix. All cDNA molecules were each tagged by a template-switch adaptor with 12 random nucleotides. MiXCR was run by TCRdb on the 5' RACE reads, yielding one entry per CDR3 protein. The sample contains around 1,600,000 distinct CDR3 sequences, less than 45% of which appear only once. Healthy Caucasian individuals from Russia aged about 6 to 95 served as donors. The data originate from a study of blood T cells in healthy people across ages. Study in general: Template switching caught about one barcoded beta molecule for each two T cells.

CDR3 size: 13 residues. Points from the study as a whole: Strong correlation was found linking TCR beta diversity to naive T cell percentage.

The receptor's source is a woman younger than 30 in good health. Sequencing used blood. The V call is TRBV12-3 or TRBV12-4, the J call TRBJ2-5, with 7 bases aligning to TRBD1. With the DNA end fitting TRBJ2-7 better, the J assignment may be wrong. CDR3 bases: TGTGCCAGCAGAGACAGGGTTAGTTACGAGCAGTACTTC. Its protein is CASRDRVSYEQYF.